This TCR beta chain was sequenced in a study of shared clonotypes between healthy human individuals. Free of recent acute infections or vaccinations, the donors were healthy HIV-negative adults. Sequenced by immunoSEQ multiplex PCR; TCRdb stores in-frame clones only, minus some. The profile shows over 400,000 clones, around 73% of them singletons. This clone was observed a single time. The clonotype originates from a woman in her 40s in good health. Some clones in this sample may be carry-over from other donors' samples. Sequenced: PBMCs.

The CDR3 loop is CASSVVPWQGGNTGELFF. As DNA, the CDR3 is TGTGCCAGCAGCGTAGTACCCTGGCAGGGTGGGAACACCGGGGAGCTGTTTTTT. This chain links TRBV9 with TRBJ2-2, with D perhaps TRBD1 (5 bases). V lost 0 bases and J 1 base, leaving 16 bases between the germline ends. This CDR3 is built from 18 residues. Per the germline V gene, CDR1 is SGDLS and CDR2 is YYNGEE.